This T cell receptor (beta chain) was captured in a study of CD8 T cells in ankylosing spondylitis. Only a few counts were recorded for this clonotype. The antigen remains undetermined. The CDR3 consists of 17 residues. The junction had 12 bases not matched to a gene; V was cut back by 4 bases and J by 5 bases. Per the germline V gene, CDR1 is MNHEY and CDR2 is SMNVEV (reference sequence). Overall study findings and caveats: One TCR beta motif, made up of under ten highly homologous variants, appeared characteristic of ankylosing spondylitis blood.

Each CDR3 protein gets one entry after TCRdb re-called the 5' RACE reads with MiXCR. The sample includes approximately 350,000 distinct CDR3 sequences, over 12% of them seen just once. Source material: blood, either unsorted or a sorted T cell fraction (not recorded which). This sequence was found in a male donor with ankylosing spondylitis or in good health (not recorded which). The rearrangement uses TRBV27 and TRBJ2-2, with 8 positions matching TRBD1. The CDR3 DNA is TGTGCCAGCAGTTCCCTCGGACAGGGTGGGAAGACCGGGGAGCTGTTTTTT. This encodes CASSSLGQGGKTGELFF.